These T cell receptor beta chains were read from a single sample in a study of Ad26.COV2.S vaccination and SARS-CoV-2 variants. Repertoires were generated with immunoSEQ multiplex PCR, while TCRdb's copy carries only in-frame clones and drops some. This table has about half a million clones, 80% to 90% appearing once. This specimen was peripheral blood, taken in a trial of Ad26.COV2.S vaccine versus placebo. The origin of the receptors is a person aged 18-60 years who received the Ad26.COV2.S COVID-19 vaccine or a placebo. Both conserved end residues are part of each CDR3. Size is omitted from some rows. Given values are once, few, many or a class for expanded clones.

abundance	j_gene	v_gene	CDR3aa
.	TRBJ2-1	TRBV6-1	CASSERTSGTNEQFF
.	TRBJ2-7	TRBV6-2/TRBV6-3	CASSYPTSPYEQYF
.	TRBJ2-7	TRBV18	CASSPRLNDGSYEQYF
once	TRBJ1-5	TRBV2	CASSESPYWDTSNQPQHF
.	TRBJ2-5	TRBV7-9	CASSLDGGRKTQYF
.	TRBJ2-3	TRBV6-5	CARFSGAGSTDTQYF
.	TRBJ1-2	TRBV6-2/TRBV6-3	CASSTGGGYTF
once	TRBJ2-3	TRBV2	CASSKDRIEQYF
.	TRBJ2-2	TRBV10-3	CAISKGPSRELFF
.	TRBJ2-1	TRBV10-1	CASSEHNEQFF
.	TRBJ1-3	TRBV18	CASSPVGQVENTIYF
.	TRBJ1-4	TRBV30	CAWSGIGEKLFF
.	TRBJ2-1	TRBV5-5	CASSLAPGDREQFF
.	TRBJ2-5	TRBV19	CASSPAPRQGGETQYF
.	TRBJ2-4	TRBV5-1	CASKGGAAKNIQYF
.	TRBJ2-3	TRBV7-2	CASSFGQGTDTQYF
.	TRBJ2-3	TRBV6-5	CASSYRTDGTDTQYF
.	TRBJ2-5	TRBV7-9	CASSQTIGRETQYF
.	TRBJ1-2	TRBV18	CASSPLTQGVDGYTF
.	TRBJ2-7	TRBV6-5	CASSYQWGQGTYEQYF
.	TRBJ1-4	TRBV10-1	CASSEETNEKLFF
.	TRBJ2-7	TRBV6-6	CASSSQGALTSTNRLRELPYEQYF
few	TRBJ2-1	TRBV5-5	CASSRKPGLAGYNEQFF
.	TRBJ1-3	TRBV30	CAWRPTGGAGNTIYF
.	TRBJ1-5	TRBV28	CASTDPGSGNQPQHF
.	TRBJ2-7	TRBV15	CATSRDRWYEQYF